This T cell receptor beta chain was captured in a study of identical twins' blood T cells. V trimming: 4 bases; J trimming: 7 bases; junction bases outside the gene matches: 4. Germline loops: CDR1 LGHNA, CDR2 YSLEER. The CDR3 sequence is 13 residues long. TCR cDNA libraries came from RNA via a modified published protocol. TCRdb ran MiXCR on the 5' RACE reads and lists one entry per CDR3 protein. The table records roughly 340,000 distinct CDR3 sequences, about 28% of them present only once. The chain recombines TRBV4-3 with TRBJ1-1; TRBD1 matches at 9 bases. The sample was PBMCs. The origin of this receptor is a woman aged 18 to 55 in good health. The CDR3 nucleotides read TGCGCCAGCAGCCCGGGACAGGGTAATGAAGCTTTCTTT. Translation: CASSPGQGNEAFF.